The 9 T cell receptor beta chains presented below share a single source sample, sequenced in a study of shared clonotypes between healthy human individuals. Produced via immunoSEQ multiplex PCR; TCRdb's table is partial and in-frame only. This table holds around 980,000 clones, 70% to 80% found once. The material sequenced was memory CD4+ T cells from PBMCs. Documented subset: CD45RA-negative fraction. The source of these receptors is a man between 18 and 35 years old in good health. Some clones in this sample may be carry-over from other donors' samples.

This CDR3 reads CASSLSGLANEKLFF. The CDR3 DNA follows: TGTGCCAGCAGTTTATCAGGGTTGGCTAATGAAAAACTGTTTTTT. The chain couples TRBV27 to TRBJ1-4; D ambiguous. V dropped 0 bases and J dropped 3 bases, with 8 bases sitting between them. Germline CDR1 and CDR2: MNHEY and SMNVEV (reference sequence). This CDR3 comprises 15 residues.

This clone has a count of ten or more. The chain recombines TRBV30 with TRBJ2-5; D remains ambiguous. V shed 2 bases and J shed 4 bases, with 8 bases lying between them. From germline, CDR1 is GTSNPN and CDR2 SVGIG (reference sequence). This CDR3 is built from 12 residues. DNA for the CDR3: TGTGCCTGGAGTTCACCAGGAGAGACCCAGTACTTC. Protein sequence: CAWSSPGETQYF.

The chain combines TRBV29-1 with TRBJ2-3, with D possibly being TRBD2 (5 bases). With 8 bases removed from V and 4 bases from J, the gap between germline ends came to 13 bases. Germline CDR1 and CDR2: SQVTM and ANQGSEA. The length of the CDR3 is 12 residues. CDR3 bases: TGCAGCTCCACCGGGAACGCAGATACGCAGTATTTT. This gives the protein CSSTGNADTQYF.

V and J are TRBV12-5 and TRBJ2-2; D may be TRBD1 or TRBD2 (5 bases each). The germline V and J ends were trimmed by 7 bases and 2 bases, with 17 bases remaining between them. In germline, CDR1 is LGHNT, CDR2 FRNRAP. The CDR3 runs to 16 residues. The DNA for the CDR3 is TGTGCTAGTGTCGATTCCCGGGACGGCAACACCGGGGAGCTGTTTTTT. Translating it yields CASVDSRDGNTGELFF.

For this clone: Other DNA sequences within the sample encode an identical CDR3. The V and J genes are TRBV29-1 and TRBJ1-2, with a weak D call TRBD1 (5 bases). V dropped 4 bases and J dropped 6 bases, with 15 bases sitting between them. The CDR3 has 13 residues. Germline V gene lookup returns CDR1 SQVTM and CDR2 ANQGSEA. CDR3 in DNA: TGCAGCGTTGTTGGGTATAGGGGCGATGGCTACACCTTC. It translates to CSVVGYRGDGYTF.

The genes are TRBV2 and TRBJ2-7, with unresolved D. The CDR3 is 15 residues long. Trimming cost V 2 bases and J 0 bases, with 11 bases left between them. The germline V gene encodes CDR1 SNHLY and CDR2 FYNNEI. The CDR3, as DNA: TGTGCCAGCAGTGAAATGGGTCGCGGCTCCTACGAGCAGTACTTC. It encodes CASSEMGRGSYEQYF.

CDR3 loop: CASSLEAGGTEAFF. The CDR3, as DNA: TGCGCCAGCAGCTTGGAGGCAGGGGGAACTGAAGCTTTCTTT. The rearrangement joins TRBV5-1 to TRBJ1-1, with 7 bases lining up with TRBD1. This CDR3 has 14 residues. Per the germline V gene, CDR1 is SGHRS and CDR2 is YFSETQ. Losses at the gene ends were 0 bases for V and 5 bases for J; bases not matched to a gene: 4. The full variable domain, with the rest looked up from reference TRBV5-1 and TRBJ1-1, is KAGVTQTPRYLIKTRGQQVTLSCSPISGHRSVSWYQQTPGQGLQFLFEYFSETQRNKGNFPGRFSGRQFSNSRSEMNVSTLELGDSALYLCASSLEAGGTEAFFGQGTRLTVV.

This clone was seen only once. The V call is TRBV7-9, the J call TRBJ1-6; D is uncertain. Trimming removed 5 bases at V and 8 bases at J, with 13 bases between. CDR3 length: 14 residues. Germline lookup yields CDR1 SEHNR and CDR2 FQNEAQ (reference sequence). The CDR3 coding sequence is TGTGCCAGCAGCCCTGGGAGAGGTGATTCACCCCTCCACTTT. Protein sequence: CASSPGRGDSPLHF.

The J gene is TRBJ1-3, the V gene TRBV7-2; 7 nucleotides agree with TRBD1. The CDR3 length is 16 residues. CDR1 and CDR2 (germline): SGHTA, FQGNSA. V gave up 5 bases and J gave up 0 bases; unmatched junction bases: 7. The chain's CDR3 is CASSRGQASSGNTIYF. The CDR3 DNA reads TGTGCCAGCAGCCGTGGACAGGCGAGCTCTGGAAACACCATATATTTT.